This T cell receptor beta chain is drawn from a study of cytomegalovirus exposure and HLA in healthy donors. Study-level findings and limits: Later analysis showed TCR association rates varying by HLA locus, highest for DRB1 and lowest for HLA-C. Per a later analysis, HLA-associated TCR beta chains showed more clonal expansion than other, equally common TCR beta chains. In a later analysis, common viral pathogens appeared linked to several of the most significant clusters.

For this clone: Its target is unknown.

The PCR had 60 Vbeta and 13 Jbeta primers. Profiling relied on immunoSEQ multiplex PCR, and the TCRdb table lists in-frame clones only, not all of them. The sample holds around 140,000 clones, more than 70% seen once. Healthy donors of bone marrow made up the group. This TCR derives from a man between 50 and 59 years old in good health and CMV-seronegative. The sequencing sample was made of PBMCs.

CDR3 amino acids: CASSIGGTYTF. In DNA form, the CDR3 reads TGTGCCAGTAGTATAGGAGGCACCTACACCTTC. This chain joins TRBV19 and TRBJ1-2, with no clear D. The CDR3 extends over 11 amino acids. V was shortened by 1 base and J by 10 bases, with 7 bases between the two germline ends. The germline CDR1 and CDR2 sequences are LNHDA and SQIVND (reference sequence).